Listed below are T cell receptor beta chains from one sample, sequenced in a study of T cell repertoires and HLA-DP antigens. No antigen has been identified for these receptors. Method: immunoSEQ multiplex PCR; TCRdb's copy keeps in-frame clones and lacks some. The sample has around 100,000 clones; about 92% are singletons. Sequencing was done on a sample of CD4+ T cells from PBMCs. These receptors were obtained from a woman aged 18-29 years in good health and CMV-seronegative. Each CDR3 is given with its conserved first and last residue. Fields, in order: clone size, J gene, CDR3 length, V gene, D gene, CDR3 protein, CDR3 DNA. D genes are given only for firm matches. Some rows have no size entry. The others give once, few or many, or a class for an expanded clone.

clone size: -; J gene: TRBJ2-7; CDR3 length: 12; V gene: TRBV2; D gene: -; CDR3 protein: CASSTETYEQYF; CDR3 DNA: TGTGCCAGCAGCACTGAAACCTACGAGCAGTACTTC
clone size: -; J gene: TRBJ1-4; CDR3 length: 16; V gene: TRBV19; D gene: TRBD1; CDR3 protein: CASSTFPGQGGEKLFF; CDR3 DNA: TGTGCCAGTAGTACGTTCCCGGGACAGGGAGGTGAAAAACTGTTTTTT
clone size: -; J gene: TRBJ1-1; CDR3 length: 14; V gene: TRBV6-6; D gene: TRBD1; CDR3 protein: CASSTGTVNTEAFF; CDR3 DNA: TGTGCCAGCAGTACGGGGACAGTGAACACTGAAGCTTTCTTT
clone size: -; J gene: TRBJ2-1; CDR3 length: 18; V gene: TRBV4-1; D gene: -; CDR3 protein: CASSQVGSLAASYNEQFF; CDR3 DNA: TGCGCCAGCAGCCAAGTAGGGAGTCTTGCGGCTTCCTACAATGAGCAGTTCTTC
clone size: -; J gene: TRBJ2-3; CDR3 length: 17; V gene: TRBV28; D gene: TRBD1; CDR3 protein: CASSSPQRQGPRDTQYF; CDR3 DNA: TGTGCCAGCAGTAGTCCACAAAGACAGGGGCCCAGGGATACGCAGTATTTT
clone size: -; J gene: TRBJ2-5; CDR3 length: 14; V gene: TRBV11-2; D gene: TRBD1; CDR3 protein: CASSAPTGMETQYF; CDR3 DNA: TGTGCCAGCAGCGCCCCGACAGGGATGGAGACCCAGTACTTC
clone size: -; J gene: TRBJ2-1; CDR3 length: 15; V gene: TRBV7-8; D gene: -; CDR3 protein: CASSYALLKDNEQFF; CDR3 DNA: TGTGCCAGCAGCTACGCGCTCCTGAAGGACAATGAGCAGTTCTTC
clone size: -; J gene: TRBJ2-7; CDR3 length: 16; V gene: TRBV27; D gene: -; CDR3 protein: CASSSPLWKAAYEQYF; CDR3 DNA: TGTGCCAGCAGTTCCCCTCTTTGGAAAGCGGCCTACGAGCAGTACTTC
clone size: -; J gene: TRBJ2-3; CDR3 length: 16; V gene: TRBV29-1; D gene: TRBD2; CDR3 protein: CSVEGGTGPITDTQYF; CDR3 DNA: TGCAGCGTTGAGGGGGGGACGGGGCCCATCACAGATACGCAGTATTTT
clone size: -; J gene: TRBJ1-5; CDR3 length: 14; V gene: TRBV6-6; D gene: TRBD1; CDR3 protein: CASSRTGGAQPQHF; CDR3 DNA: TGTGCCAGCAGCCGGACAGGGGGCGCGCAGCCCCAGCATTTT
clone size: -; J gene: TRBJ2-7; CDR3 length: 14; V gene: TRBV30; D gene: -; CDR3 protein: CAWSVGRGTLGQYF; CDR3 DNA: TGTGCCTGGAGTGTAGGCAGGGGCACCCTCGGGCAGTACTTC
clone size: -; J gene: TRBJ2-3; CDR3 length: 14; V gene: TRBV9; D gene: -; CDR3 protein: CASSVVTSGDTQYF; CDR3 DNA: TGTGCCAGCAGCGTAGTCACCTCCGGGGATACGCAGTATTTT
clone size: -; J gene: TRBJ2-1; CDR3 length: 14; V gene: TRBV19; D gene: -; CDR3 protein: CASSMEEHYNEQFF; CDR3 DNA: TGTGCCAGTAGTATGGAGGAGCACTACAATGAGCAGTTCTTC
clone size: -; J gene: TRBJ1-6; CDR3 length: 15; V gene: TRBV5-6; D gene: -; CDR3 protein: CASSLATGIKSPLHF; CDR3 DNA: TGTGCCAGCAGCTTGGCGACAGGAATAAAGTCACCCCTCCACTTT
clone size: -; J gene: TRBJ1-5; CDR3 length: 15; V gene: TRBV28; D gene: -; CDR3 protein: CASSSGAGSGQPQHF; CDR3 DNA: TGTGCCAGCAGTTCGGGAGCAGGCTCCGGTCAGCCCCAGCATTTT
clone size: -; J gene: TRBJ1-2; CDR3 length: 15; V gene: TRBV18; D gene: -; CDR3 protein: CASSPRTDVNYGYTF; CDR3 DNA: TGTGCCAGCTCACCTCGGACGGACGTTAACTATGGCTACACCTTC
clone size: -; J gene: TRBJ1-1; CDR3 length: 15; V gene: TRBV2; D gene: TRBD1; CDR3 protein: CASSYQTGIDTEAFF; CDR3 DNA: TGTGCCAGCAGCTACCAGACAGGGATTGACACTGAAGCTTTCTTT
clone size: -; J gene: TRBJ1-6; CDR3 length: 15; V gene: TRBV6-5; D gene: -; CDR3 protein: CASSYSRRVNSPLHF; CDR3 DNA: TGTGCCAGCAGTTACTCGAGGAGGGTTAACTCACCCCTCCACTTT
clone size: -; J gene: TRBJ2-1; CDR3 length: 18; V gene: TRBV7-6; D gene: TRBD2; CDR3 protein: CASRSGVSSGGAEGEQFF; CDR3 DNA: TGTGCCAGCAGGTCAGGGGTGTCTAGCGGGGGGGCCGAAGGTGAGCAGTTCTTC
clone size: -; J gene: TRBJ2-3; CDR3 length: 13; V gene: TRBV18; D gene: -; CDR3 protein: CASSPPPGDTQYF; CDR3 DNA: TGTGCCAGCTCACCACCCCCGGGAGATACGCAGTATTTT
clone size: -; J gene: TRBJ2-2; CDR3 length: 16; V gene: TRBV7-3; D gene: -; CDR3 protein: CASSLTRSMNTGELFF; CDR3 DNA: TGTGCCAGCAGCTTAACACGCAGTATGAACACCGGGGAGCTGTTTTTT
clone size: -; J gene: TRBJ1-2; CDR3 length: 16; V gene: TRBV19; D gene: -; CDR3 protein: CASSTFETGTNYGYTF; CDR3 DNA: TGTGCCAGTAGTACGTTTGAAACAGGAACTAACTATGGCTACACCTTC
clone size: -; J gene: TRBJ2-7; CDR3 length: 13; V gene: TRBV28; D gene: TRBD2; CDR3 protein: CASRTPLAGEQYF; CDR3 DNA: TGTGCCAGCAGGACCCCACTAGCGGGCGAGCAGTACTTC
clone size: -; J gene: TRBJ1-5; CDR3 length: 14; V gene: TRBV7-8; D gene: -; CDR3 protein: CASSFRGGNQPQHF; CDR3 DNA: TGTGCCAGCAGCTTTCGAGGGGGCAATCAGCCCCAGCATTTT
clone size: -; J gene: TRBJ2-6; CDR3 length: 15; V gene: TRBV5-6; D gene: -; CDR3 protein: CASSPPGAGANVLTF; CDR3 DNA: TGTGCCAGCAGTCCCCCAGGGGCTGGGGCCAACGTCCTGACTTTC
clone size: -; J gene: TRBJ2-1; CDR3 length: 16; V gene: TRBV28; D gene: -; CDR3 protein: CASSRVGGRNHNEQFF; CDR3 DNA: TGTGCCAGCAGTCGGGTGGGGGGACGGAACCACAATGAGCAGTTCTTC
clone size: -; J gene: TRBJ2-4; CDR3 length: 16; V gene: TRBV27; D gene: -; CDR3 protein: CASSPLGGLAKNIQYF; CDR3 DNA: TGTGCCAGCAGTCCTCTGGGGGGCCTAGCCAAAAACATTCAGTACTTC
clone size: -; J gene: TRBJ1-4; CDR3 length: 16; V gene: TRBV6-1; D gene: -; CDR3 protein: CASSEVVGSSGEKLFF; CDR3 DNA: TGTGCCAGCAGTGAAGTGGTGGGGTCTTCGGGCGAAAAACTGTTTTTT
clone size: -; J gene: TRBJ1-1; CDR3 length: 17; V gene: TRBV5-1; D gene: TRBD1; CDR3 protein: CASSPGTGGGGVTEAFF; CDR3 DNA: TGCGCCAGCAGCCCCGGGACAGGGGGCGGAGGTGTGACTGAAGCTTTCTTT
clone size: -; J gene: TRBJ1-3; CDR3 length: 16; V gene: TRBV27; D gene: -; CDR3 protein: CASSPYLAGSLNTIYF; CDR3 DNA: TGTGCCAGCAGTCCTTATCTAGCAGGTTCTTTAAACACCATATATTTT
clone size: -; J gene: TRBJ2-3; CDR3 length: 20; V gene: TRBV9; D gene: TRBD2; CDR3 protein: CASSVDLRTSGGLSTDTQYF; CDR3 DNA: TGTGCCAGCAGCGTAGACCTCCGGACTAGCGGGGGGCTCAGCACAGATACGCAGTATTTT
clone size: -; J gene: TRBJ1-6; CDR3 length: 14; V gene: TRBV5-1; D gene: -; CDR3 protein: CASSWDGLYSPLHF; CDR3 DNA: TGCGCCAGCAGCTGGGACGGATTATATTCACCCCTCCACTTT
clone size: -; J gene: TRBJ2-5; CDR3 length: 15; V gene: TRBV15; D gene: -; CDR3 protein: CATSRDSSRSETQYF; CDR3 DNA: TGTGCCACCAGCAGAGATAGCAGCAGGTCGGAGACCCAGTACTTC
clone size: -; J gene: TRBJ2-7; CDR3 length: 14; V gene: TRBV19; D gene: -; CDR3 protein: CASRPRDSVYEQYF; CDR3 DNA: TGTGCCAGTAGGCCCAGGGACTCAGTCTACGAGCAGTACTTC
clone size: -; J gene: TRBJ1-5; CDR3 length: 14; V gene: TRBV7-9; D gene: -; CDR3 protein: CASSPGGSHQPQHF; CDR3 DNA: TGTGCCAGCAGCCCCGGGGGCAGCCATCAGCCCCAGCATTTT
clone size: -; J gene: TRBJ1-4; CDR3 length: 14; V gene: TRBV5-6; D gene: -; CDR3 protein: CASSPGKIDEKLFF; CDR3 DNA: TGTGCCAGCAGCCCGGGGAAGATCGATGAAAAACTGTTTTTT
clone size: -; J gene: TRBJ1-2; CDR3 length: 18; V gene: TRBV7-9; D gene: TRBD1; CDR3 protein: CASSRRFGGQGADYGYTF; CDR3 DNA: TGTGCCAGCAGCCGAAGGTTTGGGGGACAGGGGGCTGACTATGGCTACACCTTC
clone size: -; J gene: TRBJ1-2; CDR3 length: 15; V gene: TRBV18; D gene: -; CDR3 protein: CASSRQGQGGGGYTF; CDR3 DNA: TGTGCCAGCTCACGCCAGGGGCAGGGTGGTGGTGGCTACACCTTC
clone size: -; J gene: TRBJ2-1; CDR3 length: 16; V gene: TRBV29-1; D gene: TRBD2; CDR3 protein: CSVERVLAGGLNEQFF; CDR3 DNA: TGCAGCGTTGAAAGGGTTCTAGCGGGAGGCCTCAATGAGCAGTTCTTC
clone size: few; J gene: TRBJ1-1; CDR3 length: 15; V gene: TRBV28; D gene: -; CDR3 protein: CASRVHGDLGTEAFF; CDR3 DNA: TGTGCCAGCAGAGTTCACGGGGACTTGGGGACTGAAGCTTTCTTT
clone size: -; J gene: TRBJ2-3; CDR3 length: 16; V gene: TRBV28; D gene: -; CDR3 protein: CASSPSGLRRRDTQYF; CDR3 DNA: TGTGCCAGCAGTCCCTCGGGACTCCGACGGAGAGATACGCAGTATTTT
clone size: once; J gene: TRBJ2-1; CDR3 length: 17; V gene: TRBV10-3; D gene: TRBD2; CDR3 protein: CAISDPQSGGASNEQFF; CDR3 DNA: TGTGCCATCAGTGACCCACAAAGCGGGGGGGCCTCGAATGAGCAGTTCTTC
clone size: -; J gene: TRBJ2-1; CDR3 length: 12; V gene: TRBV28; D gene: TRBD2; CDR3 protein: CASSSWTRSQFF; CDR3 DNA: TGTGCCAGCAGTTCCTGGACTAGATCCCAGTTCTTC
clone size: -; J gene: TRBJ2-1; CDR3 length: 15; V gene: TRBV10-1; D gene: TRBD2; CDR3 protein: CASSESIAGGNEQFF; CDR3 DNA: TGCGCCAGCAGTGAGTCAATAGCGGGAGGTAATGAGCAGTTCTTC
clone size: -; J gene: TRBJ1-1; CDR3 length: 16; V gene: TRBV6-6; D gene: -; CDR3 protein: CASSYSQLGKQDEAFF; CDR3 DNA: TGTGCCAGCAGTTATTCTCAATTGGGAAAACAGGACGAAGCTTTCTTT